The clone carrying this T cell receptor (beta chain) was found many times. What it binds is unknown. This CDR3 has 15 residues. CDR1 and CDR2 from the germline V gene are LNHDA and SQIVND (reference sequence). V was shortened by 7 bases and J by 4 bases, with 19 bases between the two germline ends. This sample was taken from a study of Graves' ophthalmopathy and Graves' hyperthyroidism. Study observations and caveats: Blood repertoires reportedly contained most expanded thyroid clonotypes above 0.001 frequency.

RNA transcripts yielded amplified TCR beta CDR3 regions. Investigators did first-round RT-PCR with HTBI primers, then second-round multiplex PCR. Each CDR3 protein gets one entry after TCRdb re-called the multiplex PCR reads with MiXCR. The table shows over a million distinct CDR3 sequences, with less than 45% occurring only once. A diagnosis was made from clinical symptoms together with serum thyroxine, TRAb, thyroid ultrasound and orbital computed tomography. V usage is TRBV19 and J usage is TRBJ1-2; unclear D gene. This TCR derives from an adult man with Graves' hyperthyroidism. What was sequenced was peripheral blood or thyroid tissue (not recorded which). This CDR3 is CASTTVEVNFYGYTF. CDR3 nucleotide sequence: TGTGCCAGTACGACTGTGGAGGTAAACTTCTATGGCTACACCTTC.